The rows below give T cell receptor beta chains drawn from one sample of a study of blood T cell repertoires in COVID-19. Repertoires were generated with immunoSEQ multiplex PCR, while TCRdb's copy carries only in-frame clones and drops some. Of about half a million clones in the sample, about 91% were seen once. Material: peripheral blood. All receptors derive from a man aged 18 to 29 with COVID-19, enrolled during active disease. Each CDR3 is given with its conserved first and last residue. Each record gives: V gene, J gene, CDR3 protein.

>TRBV20-1|TRBJ1-5
CKNRAGQPQHF
>TRBV4-1|TRBJ1-1
CASSQLTRGTEAFF
>TRBV12-5|TRBJ1-2
CASGLNHRDGNGYTF
>TRBV5-5|TRBJ2-7
CASRERLGHEQYF
>TRBV6-5|TRBJ1-1
CASGDRANTEAFF
>TRBV12-3/TRBV12-4|TRBJ2-5
CASSQQGRETQYF
>TRBV6-5|TRBJ2-2
CASSFLAHSGELFF
>TRBV5-1|TRBJ2-5
CASSLGPAAVRGETQYF
>TRBV20-1|TRBJ2-5
CSASTSGRREQETQYF
>TRBV2|TRBJ1-5
CASSRTDNQPQHF
>TRBV9|TRBJ2-1
CASTQGLAGPNEQFF
>TRBV7-2|TRBJ2-1
CASRLPGTSAYNEQFF
>TRBV19|TRBJ2-2
CASLGQGETGELFF
>TRBV6-5|TRBJ1-2
CASSYGTGGRYTF
>TRBV18|TRBJ2-1
CASSPGTGNEQFF
>TRBV2|TRBJ1-1
CASRNAMNTEAFF
>TRBV10-1|TRBJ2-5
CASSDGTGPQTQYF
>TRBV29-1|TRBJ1-1
CSVEPLLLSTEAFF
>TRBV30|TRBJ2-1
CAWSYQGLAGGYYNEQFF
>TRBV2|TRBJ2-7
CASSEYHSSYEQYF
>TRBV7-2|TRBJ1-2
CASSLGLAGTTGYTF
>TRBV5-1|TRBJ2-1
CASSPGTRNEQFF